The following is a TCR beta chain sequence with its context. The antigen is not known. These data belong to a study of response to subunit inactivated influenza vaccine. Findings of the study overall: After each seasonal influenza vaccination, few new T cells are recruited, the authors suggested.

Germline assignment: CDR1 SNHLY and CDR2 FYNNEI. V lost 6 bases to trimming and J lost 0 bases, with 8 bases between them. The CDR3 loop spans 14 amino acids. TCRdb used MiXCR to reprocess the RT-PCR reads, holding one entry per CDR3 protein. This table has 450,000 to 500,000 distinct CDR3 sequences, roughly 9.7% appearing once. J is TRBJ2-2 and V is TRBV2; the D is unclear. This material consisted of PBMCs from blood, taken roughly 45 days after vaccination. This clonotype was obtained from a man between 45 and 60 years old who received an inactivated influenza vaccine. The CDR3 DNA reads as TGTGCCAGCAGCTCCACTCCGAACACCGGGGAGCTGTTTTTT. It yields the protein CASSSTPNTGELFF.